The 3 T cell receptor beta chains given below trace back to one sample, sequenced in a study of cytomegalovirus exposure and HLA in healthy donors. PCR primers comprised 60 Vbeta and 13 Jbeta primers. Method: immunoSEQ multiplex PCR; TCRdb's copy keeps in-frame clones and lacks some. Of roughly 200,000 clones listed, 76% were seen once; the top ten hold 0.63%. The sequenced sample was PBMCs. The receptors come from a man younger than 35 in good health and CMV-seronegative.

The chain uses TRBV5-6 and TRBJ2-1; the match to TRBD1 covers 7 bases. J gave up 0 bases and V 3 bases, and 6 bases lay outside the gene matches. Germline CDR1 and CDR2: SGHDT and YYEEEE. CDR3 length: 16 amino acids. CDR3 coding DNA: TGTGCCAGCAGCTGGACAGGATTTAGCTCCTACAATGAGCAGTTCTTC. Its protein product is CASSWTGFSSYNEQFF.

This clone was counted between two and nine times. In DNA form, the CDR3 reads TGTGCCAGCAGCCCGGGGACTCCGGGAGATACGCAGTATTTT. Protein product: CASSPGTPGDTQYF. The chain uses TRBV7-2 and TRBJ2-3; possibly TRBD2 for D (6 bases). V lost 5 bases to trimming and J lost 5 bases, with 14 bases between them. Germline values: CDR1 SGHTA, CDR2 FQGNSA. The CDR3 has 14 amino acids.

This sequence joins TRBV4-1 and TRBJ2-1; 8 nucleotides match TRBD1. Unmatched junction bases numbered 2, after V lost 2 bases and J lost 2 bases. The germline CDR1 and CDR2 sequences are MGHRA and YSYEKL. This CDR3 spans 15 amino acids. CDR3 sequence reads: CASSQPGQAYNEQFF. Written as DNA, the CDR3 is TGCGCCAGCAGCCAACCGGGACAGGCCTACAATGAGCAGTTCTTC.